The 22 T cell receptor beta chains given below trace back to one sample, sequenced in a study of T cell responses to AZD1222 COVID-19 vaccine. Sequencing was performed with immunoSEQ multiplex PCR; in TCRdb, only in-frame clones are kept and a portion is missing. The table has about 120,000 clones, approximately 94% seen once. The sequences come from peripheral blood, collected 28 days after the second AZD1222 dose. The receptors stem from an adult who received the AZD1222 COVID-19 vaccine.

This sequence joins TRBV3-1 (or the pseudogene TRBV3-2) and TRBJ2-1; D remains ambiguous. The V and J ends lost 1 base and 8 bases respectively, with 15 bases between them. The V gene's germline CDR1 is LGHDT and CDR2 YNNKEL (reference sequence). The CDR3 is 15 amino acids. The CDR3 loop reads CASSQGRLRTDEQFF. The DNA for the CDR3 is TGTGCCAGCAGCCAAGGTCGGTTACGAACGGATGAGCAGTTCTTC.

The chain employs TRBV30 and TRBJ2-7; tentatively, D is TRBD1 (5 bases). The germline CDR1 and CDR2 sequences are GTSNPN and SVGIG (reference sequence). The CDR3 runs 12 residues. V was shortened by 3 bases and J by 2 bases, with 8 bases between the two germline ends. CDR3 sequence (DNA): TGTGCCTGGAGCGAAGGGGCCTACGAGCAGTACTTC. Its protein is CAWSEGAYEQYF. The full variable domain, with the rest looked up from reference TRBV30 and TRBJ2-7, is SQTIHQWPATLVQPVGSPLSLECTVEGTSNPNLYWYRQAAGRGLQLLFYSVGIGQISSEVPQNLSASRPQDRQFILSSKKLLLSDSGFYLCAWSEGAYEQYFGPGTRLTVT.

The rearrangement joins TRBV28 to TRBJ2-3; D call uncertain. Germline values: CDR1 MDHEN, CDR2 SYDVKM. The CDR3 is 15 residues long. Trimming pared 2 bases from V and 0 bases from J, leaving 9 bases between. Here the CDR3 DNA reads TGTGCCAGCAGTTTAGTCACTCCTAGCACAGATACGCAGTATTTT. It encodes CASSLVTPSTDTQYF. The full variable domain, completed using reference TRBV28 and TRBJ2-3, is DVKVTQSSRYLVKRTGEKVFLECVQDMDHENMFWYRQDPGLGLRLIYFSYDVKMKEKGDIPEGYSVSREKKERFSLILESASTNQTSMYLCASSLVTPSTDTQYFGPGTRLTVL.

V is TRBV5-8 and J is TRBJ1-6; D remains unclear. CDR1 and CDR2 from the germline V gene are SGHTS and YDEGEE. Trimming stripped 4 bases from V and 4 bases from J, with 9 bases between. This CDR3 has 14 residues. CDR3 coding DNA: TGTGCCAGCAGCACACTGGGGTATAATTCACCCCTCCACTTT. Translating gives CASSTLGYNSPLHF. The full variable domain, its missing parts supplied by reference TRBV5-8 and TRBJ1-6, is EAGVTQSPTHLIKTRGQQATLRCSPISGHTSVYWYQQALGLGLQFLLWYDEGEERNRGNFPPRFSGRQFPNYSSELNVNALELEDSALYLCASSTLGYNSPLHFGNGTRLTVT.

The J gene is TRBJ1-4, the V gene TRBV27; a weak D match, TRBD1 (5 bases). CDR1 and CDR2 (germline): MNHEY, SMNVEV (reference sequence). Between the trimmed V and J ends, which lost 7 bases and 7 bases, there was a span of 19 bases. The CDR3 covers 15 residues. The CDR3, as DNA: TGTGCCAGCAAGAATAACCCTGGGGCGGCTGAAAAACTGTTTTTT. Protein sequence: CASKNNPGAAEKLFF.

The chain employs TRBV27 and TRBJ2-2; D unresolved. Germline lookup yields CDR1 MNHEY and CDR2 SMNVEV (reference sequence). V was shortened by 3 bases and J by 2 bases, with 22 bases between the two germline ends. The CDR3 runs 19 residues. CDR3 amino acids: CASSLRSRRHRPNTGELFF. Here the CDR3 DNA reads TGTGCCAGCAGTTTGCGATCCCGTCGACACCGCCCAAACACCGGGGAGCTGTTTTTT.

This chain connects TRBV19 to TRBJ1-1; TRBD1 agrees at 7 bases. Germline lookup yields CDR1 LNHDA and CDR2 SQIVND (reference sequence). J was trimmed by 6 bases and V by 6 bases; bases with no gene match: 7. This CDR3 comprises 13 residues. CDR3 sequence reads: CASRPQGGPEAFF. The CDR3 coding sequence is TGTGCCAGTAGGCCTCAGGGGGGTCCTGAAGCTTTCTTT.

The chain links TRBV6-2 or TRBV6-3 to TRBJ1-1; a possible D gene is TRBD1 (5 bases). The germline V gene encodes CDR1 MNHEY and CDR2 SVGEGT. Deletions cut 3 bases from V and 2 bases from J, with 10 bases between. The CDR3 covers 14 residues. The CDR3 reads CASSYGGGNTEAFF. CDR3 coding DNA: TGTGCCAGCAGTTATGGGGGAGGTAACACTGAAGCTTTCTTT.

The chain has TRBV7-9 and TRBJ1-3; TRBD1 matches 7 bases. V was clipped by 1 base and J by 0 bases; unmatched bases: 3. The CDR3 loop spans 16 amino acids. Germline loops: CDR1 SEHNR, CDR2 FQNEAQ (reference sequence). The CDR3 nucleotides read TGTGCCAGCAGCTTAGAGACAGGGTCCTCTGGAAACACCATATATTTT. Protein sequence: CASSLETGSSGNTIYF.

The rearrangement joins TRBV7-8 to TRBJ1-1; D is unclear. Trimming shortened V by 2 bases and J by 2 bases, and 9 bases separated the two germline ends. CDR1 SGHVS and CDR2 FQNEAQ come from the germline V gene. CDR3 length: 14 residues. The CDR3 coding sequence is TGTGCCAGCAGCTTAATTGAGTTCAACACTGAAGCTTTCTTT. As protein: CASSLIEFNTEAFF.

This CDR3 is CASSPLSSGGTYEQYF. DNA of the CDR3: TGCGCCAGCAGCCCACTCTCTAGCGGGGGGACTTACGAGCAGTACTTC. The chain uses TRBV5-1 and TRBJ2-7, with 11 bases aligning to TRBD2. The germline gives CDR1 SGHRS, CDR2 YFSETQ. The trim removed 4 bases at V and 4 bases at J, leaving 10 bases unmatched. CDR3 length equals 16 residues.

This clone was observed a single time. The chain carries TRBV3-1 (or the pseudogene TRBV3-2) and TRBJ1-1, with D possibly being TRBD1 (5 bases). Trimming shortened V by 0 bases and J by 3 bases, and 32 bases separated the two germline ends. In germline, CDR1 is LGHDT, CDR2 YNNKEL (reference sequence). The CDR3 totals 22 residues. DNA for the CDR3: TGTGCCAGCAGCCAAGATATCACGCCCATCGGGGGTCGTCAATCTGCCGACACTGAAGCTTTCTTT. Protein sequence: CASSQDITPIGGRQSADTEAFF.

The gene calls are TRBV2 and TRBJ1-2, with a weak D call TRBD1 (6 bases). V gave up 4 bases and J gave up 6 bases, with 9 bases separating them. CDR1 is SNHLY and CDR2 is FYNNEI in the germline V gene. The length of the CDR3 is 12 residues. The CDR3 bases are TGTGCCAGCAGTGGGGGGGCCGATGGCTACACCTTC. This gives the protein CASSGGADGYTF. The whole variable domain, remainder taken from reference TRBV2 and TRBJ1-2, is EPEVTQTPSHQVTQMGQEVILRCVPISNHLYFYWYRQILGQKVEFLVSFYNNEISEKSEIFDDQFSVERPDGSNFTLKIRSTKLEDSAMYFCASSGGADGYTFGSGTRLTVV.

This clone is a singleton in its sample. The chain carries TRBV6-2 or TRBV6-3 and TRBJ1-1; D uncertain. Germline assignment: CDR1 MNHEY and CDR2 SVGEGT. CDR3 size: 14 residues. V shed 4 bases and J shed 5 bases, with 14 bases lying between them. The DNA for the CDR3 is TGTGCCAGCAGTTCACGCGGCTTGGGGACTGAAGCTTTCTTT. Translating it yields CASSSRGLGTEAFF.

The chain joins TRBV6-5 to TRBJ1-5; D not certain. The CDR3 has 14 residues. Trimming took off 6 bases at V and 0 bases at J, with 9 bases between the two ends. Per the germline V gene, CDR1 is MNHEY and CDR2 is SVGAGI. The CDR3 loop is CASSLGGSNQPQHF. The CDR3 DNA sequence: TGTGCCAGCAGCCTGGGCGGTAGCAATCAGCCCCAGCATTTT.

CDR3 nucleotides: TGTGCCAGTAGTATACGGCGGGACCTTAATTCACCCCTCCACTTT. This encodes CASSIRRDLNSPLHF. The chain joins TRBV19 to TRBJ1-6; maybe TRBD1 (5 bases). This CDR3 has 15 residues. Germline V gene sequence: CDR1 LNHDA, CDR2 SQIVND (reference sequence). V was clipped by 2 bases and J by 6 bases, with 11 bases between them.

The chain couples TRBV7-8 to TRBJ2-6; D perhaps matches TRBD2 (6 bases). The CDR3 contains 16 residues. V was pared by 2 bases and J by 4 bases, with 12 bases between. Germline V gives CDR1 SGHVS, CDR2 FQNEAQ. Here the CDR3 reads CASSLSGGMGANVLTF. CDR3 DNA: TGTGCCAGCAGCTTATCGGGCGGGATGGGGGCCAACGTCCTGACTTTC. Full variable domain (missing parts from reference TRBV7-8 and TRBJ2-6): GAGVSQSPRYKVAKRGQDVALRCDPISGHVSLFWYQQALGQGPEFLTYFQNEAQLDKSGLPSDRFFAERPEGSVSTLKIQRTQQEDSAVYLCASSLSGGMGANVLTFGAGSRLTVL.

This clone has only a few counts. The chain links TRBV27 to TRBJ1-5; maybe TRBD1 (6 bases). This CDR3 is 15 amino acids long. Trimming stripped 4 bases from V and 6 bases from J, with 16 bases between. The germline V gene encodes CDR1 MNHEY and CDR2 SMNVEV (reference sequence). In DNA, the CDR3 is TGTGCCAGCAGTTGGGGAGGGGGAGGTAGTCAGCCCCAGCATTTT. Translated: CASSWGGGGSQPQHF.

V and J are TRBV6-1 and TRBJ1-2; 7 bases agree with TRBD1. V dropped 0 bases and J dropped 6; count of bases not matched to a gene: 7. The CDR3 is 15 residues long. Looked up from germline, CDR1 is MNHNS and CDR2 is SASEGT. CDR3 residues: CASSEAVDRVDGYTF. CDR3 in DNA: TGTGCCAGCAGTGAAGCAGTAGACAGGGTGGATGGCTACACCTTC.

V usage is TRBV20-1 and J usage is TRBJ2-7, with a tentative D call TRBD2 (6 bases). There are 14 residues in the CDR3. The germline V gene has CDR1 DFQATT and CDR2 SNEGSKA (reference sequence). Trimming cost V 6 bases and J 4 bases, with 19 bases left between them. CDR3 DNA: TGCAGTGCCAGTGGGGCGGGACTCCCATACGAGCAGTACTTC. It is translated as CSASGAGLPYEQYF.

The table lists this clone with a count of one. The J gene is TRBJ2-5, the V gene TRBV15; D is unresolved. This CDR3 is built from 15 residues. Germline V gene lookup returns CDR1 LNHNV and CDR2 YYDKDF (reference sequence). V shed 0 bases and J shed 1 base, with 9 bases lying between them. The CDR3 reads CATSRDLTPQETQYF. The DNA of the CDR3 is TGTGCCACCAGCAGAGATCTGACTCCCCAAGAGACCCAGTACTTC. Full variable domain (missing parts from reference TRBV15 and TRBJ2-5): DAMVIQNPRYQVTQFGKPVTLSCSQTLNHNVMYWYQQKSSQAPKLLFHYYDKDFNNEADTPDNFQSRRPNTSFCFLDIRSPGLGDTAMYLCATSRDLTPQETQYFGPGTRLLVL.

The J gene is TRBJ1-5, the V gene TRBV14; D remains unclear. V was clipped by 0 bases and J by 9 bases, with 9 bases between them. Germline CDR1 and CDR2: SGHDN and FVKESK. The CDR3 has 13 residues. The DNA for the CDR3 is TGTGCCAGCAGCCAAGATGTCCCAGGGCCCCAGCATTTT. Its protein is CASSQDVPGPQHF.